These 24 T cell receptor beta chains were all obtained from the same sample, sequenced in a study of blood T cells in healthy people across ages. The use of a sample-barcoded 5' primer and a J-beta primer mix characterized a second PCR of roughly 6 to 11 cycles. From the 5' RACE reads, TCRdb called clonotypes with MiXCR, one entry per CDR3 protein. The sample has hundreds of thousands of distinct CDR3 sequences, about 56% seen once; the top ten hold around a quarter. Sequenced sample: blood. Receptors were obtained from a man aged 35 to 55 in good health.

This clonotype has only a few counts. The chain combines TRBV10-2 with TRBJ1-1; no clear D. Germline V lookup: CDR1 WSHSY, CDR2 SAAADI. This CDR3 is built from 13 residues. V was cut by 4 bases and J by 7 bases, with 13 bases left in between. The CDR3 sequence is CASSGWEQLEAFF. CDR3 DNA sequence: TGCGCCAGCAGTGGGTGGGAGCAGCTTGAAGCTTTCTTT.

The rearrangement uses TRBV5-1 and TRBJ2-5; D may be TRBD1 or TRBD2 (6 bases each). The CDR3 totals 14 residues. CDR1 is SGHRS, CDR2 YFSETQ, per germline. Trimming left V 4 bases short and J 5 bases short, with 15 bases between. The CDR3 is CASSAGQSKETQYF. The CDR3 nucleotides read TGCGCCAGCAGCGCGGGACAATCGAAGGAGACCCAGTACTTC.

Only a few counts were recorded for this clonotype. The chain joins TRBV11-3 to TRBJ2-7; D is unclear. Trimming stripped 4 bases from V and 2 bases from J, with 15 bases between. Germline CDR1 SGHNT, CDR2 YENEEA. The CDR3 spans 15 residues. The CDR3 DNA is TGTGCCAGCAGCTGGAATGTGGACCTTGCCTACGAGCAGTACTTC. Translation: CASSWNVDLAYEQYF.

The CDR3, as DNA: TGCGCCAGCAGCTCAGGGGGTTCGGGGACTGAAGCTTTCTTT. This codes for CASSSGGSGTEAFF. The rearrangement links TRBV5-1 to TRBJ1-1; 7 bases are a match to TRBD1. The CDR3 runs to 14 residues. Germline-derived CDR1 and CDR2 are SGHRS and YFSETQ. V lost 3 bases and J lost 5; bases outside the gene matches: 7.

CDR3 in DNA: TGTGCCAGCAGAAAACTAAGGGACAGAAACAATGAGCAGTTCTTC. Protein sequence: CASRKLRDRNNEQFF. This sequence joins TRBV27 and TRBJ2-1; 7 bases map to TRBD1. Germline lookup yields CDR1 MNHEY and CDR2 SMNVEV (reference sequence). The length of the CDR3 is 15 residues. With 6 bases clipped from V and 5 bases from J, the junction kept 10 bases outside the gene matches.

This chain uses TRBV2 with TRBJ1-5, with 8 bases that match TRBD1. Losses at the gene ends were 6 bases for V and 2 bases for J; bases not matched to a gene: 12. CDR1 is SNHLY and CDR2 is FYNNEI in the germline V gene. CDR3 size: 17 residues. CDR3 sequence reads: CASRDRDRLSGNQPQHF. The CDR3 DNA is TGTGCCAGCAGAGACCGGGACAGGTTGTCGGGCAATCAGCCCCAGCATTTT.

This clonotype was counted a few times. Germline is not matched at one junction end, which may reflect a read error. This chain uses TRBV7-9 with TRBJ2-1; TRBD2 aligns across 7 bases. CDR3 length: 17 residues. Germline V lookup: CDR1 SEHNR, CDR2 FQNEAQ (reference sequence). The chain's CDR3 is CASSLGHTTSLYNEQFF. CDR3 nucleotide sequence: TGTGCTAGCAGCTTAGGTCATACGACTAGCCTTTACAATGAGCAGTTCTTC.

The count of this clonotype is one. CDR3 in amino acids: CASSLVQLAWGYSGANVLTF. CDR3 DNA: TGTGCCAGCAGCTTAGTACAGCTGGCCTGGGGGTACTCTGGGGCCAACGTCCTGACTTTC. This chain joins TRBV7-9 and TRBJ2-6; the D call may be TRBD1 or TRBD2 (5 bases each). The V and J ends lost 1 base and 0 bases respectively, with 19 bases between them. The CDR3 runs to 20 residues. From germline, CDR1 is SEHNR and CDR2 FQNEAQ (reference sequence).

V gene TRBV20-1 combines with J gene TRBJ2-1; TRBD1 aligns across 9 bases. Germline V CDR1 and CDR2: DFQATT, SNEGSKA (reference sequence). There are 14 residues in the CDR3. V shed 1 base, J shed 10 bases, and the junction held 8 bases outside the gene matches. Here the CDR3 DNA reads TGCAGTGCTAGAGCCCCCGGGACAGGGAGCGAGCAGTTCTTC. Translation gives CSARAPGTGSEQFF.

This sequence joins TRBV27 and TRBJ2-4; D ambiguous. CDR3 length: 13 amino acids. V gave up 5 bases and J gave up 0 bases, with 5 bases separating them. Germline V gene data show CDR1 as MNHEY and CDR2 as SMNVEV (reference sequence). Written as DNA, the CDR3 is TGTGCCAGCAGTGGGATAGCCAAAAACATTCAGTACTTC. Protein product: CASSGIAKNIQYF.

The chain recombines TRBV5-5 with TRBJ2-6; a possible D gene is TRBD1 (6 bases). The CDR3 is 18 amino acids. Between the trimmed V and J ends, which lost 4 bases and 2 bases, there was a span of 19 bases. The germline CDR1 and CDR2 sequences are SGHKS and YYEKEE (reference sequence). The CDR3 spells CASSDHVGGYTGANVLTF. The CDR3 DNA follows: TGTGCCAGCAGCGACCATGTAGGGGGTTATACTGGGGCCAACGTCCTGACTTTC.

The V and J genes are TRBV2 and TRBJ2-7; perhaps TRBD1 as D (6 bases). Germline lookup yields CDR1 SNHLY and CDR2 FYNNEI. V lost 6 bases, J lost 5 bases, and 11 bases lay in between. This CDR3 region has 12 residues. For the CDR3, the DNA is TGTGCCAGCAGGGGACATGTGGACGAGCAGTACTTC. This encodes CASRGHVDEQYF.

DNA of the CDR3: TGTGCCGGGACCGGCGGGACAGGGCTTAACACCGGGGAGCTGTTTTTT. Its protein is CAGTGGTGLNTGELFF. The chain combines TRBV28 with TRBJ2-2, with TRBD1 matching 9 bases. The V segment lost 11 bases and the J segment 2 bases; nucleotides outside the gene matches: 12. The germline CDR1 and CDR2 sequences are MDHEN and SYDVKM. The CDR3 covers 16 residues.

This chain uses TRBV12-3 or TRBV12-4 with TRBJ1-5; D is uncertain. The V end was cut by 6 bases, the J end by 3 bases, with 15 bases between. This CDR3 is built from 15 residues. The DNA for the CDR3 is TGTGCCAGCAGACCCGAGGGAGGGTTCAATCAGCCCCAGCATTTT. It yields the protein CASRPEGGFNQPQHF.

This clonotype was observed a few times. This sequence joins TRBV7-3 and TRBJ1-4; no reliable D call. The CDR3 has 14 amino acids. Germline loops: CDR1 SGHTA, CDR2 FQGTGA. V lost 5 bases, J lost 4 bases, and 11 bases lay in between. In nucleotides, the CDR3 is TGTGCCAGCAGCCCCCGGACGGTTAATGAAAAACTGTTTTTT. Its protein product is CASSPRTVNEKLFF.

On this clonotype: A read error may account for a junction end that differs from germline. In DNA form, the CDR3 reads TGCGCCAGCAGTTTAACGCGCCCCAGGGGCACAGATACGCAGTATTTT. Amino acids: CASSLTRPRGTDTQYF. The chain combines TRBV28 with TRBJ2-3; a possible D gene is TRBD1 (5 bases). Germline V gene sequence: CDR1 MDHEN, CDR2 SYDVKM. This CDR3 region has 16 residues.

This clonotype has a handful of counts. The chain employs TRBV27 and TRBJ1-6; no reliable D call. Germline V gene data show CDR1 as MNHEY and CDR2 as SMNVEV (reference sequence). The V end was cut by 5 bases, the J end by 7 bases, with 15 bases between. This CDR3 contains 15 residues. CDR3 DNA sequence: TGTGCCAGCAGTATCTGGACGGCAAGCAATTCACCCCTCCACTTT. It is translated as CASSIWTASNSPLHF.

This sequence joins TRBV20-1 and TRBJ2-5, with 11 positions matching TRBD1. Losses at the gene ends were 2 bases for V and 4 bases for J; bases not matched to a gene: 6. CDR3 length equals 15 residues. Germline CDR1 DFQATT, CDR2 SNEGSKA (reference sequence). The CDR3 nucleotides are TGCAGTGCTAGATCAGGGACAGGGGGACGAGAGACCCAGTACTTC. Translating gives CSARSGTGGRETQYF.

V usage is TRBV12-3 or TRBV12-4 and J usage is TRBJ2-3; D is ambiguous. The CDR3 runs to 13 residues. Trimming took off 7 bases at V and 4 bases at J, with 12 bases between the two ends. CDR3 residues: CASKTTRPDTQYF. The CDR3, as DNA: TGTGCCAGCAAAACCACGAGGCCAGATACGCAGTATTTT.

This sequence joins TRBV12-3 or TRBV12-4 and TRBJ2-7; no clear D. The CDR3 has 13 residues. V lost 7 bases and J 1 base, leaving 11 bases between the germline ends. As DNA, the CDR3 is TGTGCCAGCACCTTCGGGCGTTCCTACGAGCAGTACTTC. As protein: CASTFGRSYEQYF.

Here the CDR3 DNA reads TGTGCCAGCAGCCCGCCCGGGACACTATCCTACAATGAGCAGTTCTTC. Its protein is CASSPPGTLSYNEQFF. The chain links TRBV7-9 to TRBJ2-1; possibly TRBD1 for D (6 bases). The CDR3 loop spans 16 amino acids. V shed 5 bases and J shed 1 base, with 15 bases lying between them. Germline lookup yields CDR1 SEHNR and CDR2 FQNEAQ (reference sequence).

This clonotype showed up just once. The chain carries TRBV6-6 and TRBJ1-2; TRBD1 matches 9 bases. This CDR3 has 12 amino acids. Germline CDR1 MNHNY, CDR2 SVGAGI (reference sequence). Losses at the gene ends were 8 bases for V and 7 bases for J; bases not matched to a gene: 5. This CDR3 reads CASHRQGGGYTF. In DNA form, the CDR3 reads TGTGCCAGCCACCGACAGGGGGGTGGCTACACCTTC.

The V call is TRBV14, the J call TRBJ2-1; 8 nucleotides line up with TRBD2. From germline, CDR1 is SGHDN and CDR2 FVKESK. After removal of 3 bases from V and 9 bases from J, the junction contained 16 bases not matched to a gene. This CDR3 contains 17 residues. CDR3 nucleotide sequence: TGTGCCAGCAGCCAGAAGATAGCGGGGCCCGGGTGGGCTGAGCAGTTCTTC. This gives the protein CASSQKIAGPGWAEQFF.

The chain employs TRBV7-6 and TRBJ2-3; 9 bases map to TRBD1. Germline V gene sequence: CDR1 SGHVS, CDR2 FNYEAQ. CDR3 length: 15 residues. Trimming at V came to 0 bases and at J to 6 bases, leaving 4 bases not matched to a gene. CDR3 sequence: CASSLARTGVDTQYF. Here the CDR3 DNA reads TGTGCCAGCAGCTTAGCCCGGACAGGGGTTGATACGCAGTATTTT.